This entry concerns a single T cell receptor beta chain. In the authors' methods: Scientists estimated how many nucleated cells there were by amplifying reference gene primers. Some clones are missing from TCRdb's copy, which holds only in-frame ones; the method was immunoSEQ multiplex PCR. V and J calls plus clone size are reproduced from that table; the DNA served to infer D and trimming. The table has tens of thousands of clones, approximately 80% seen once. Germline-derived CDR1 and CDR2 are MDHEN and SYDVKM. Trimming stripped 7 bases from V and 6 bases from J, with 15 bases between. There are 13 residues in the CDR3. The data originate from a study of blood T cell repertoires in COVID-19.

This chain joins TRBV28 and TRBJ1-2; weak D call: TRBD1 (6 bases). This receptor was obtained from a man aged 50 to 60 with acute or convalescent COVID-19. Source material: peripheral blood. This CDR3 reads CASNTPTGHGYTF. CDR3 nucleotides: TGTGCCAGCAATACTCCAACAGGGCATGGCTACACCTTC.